The rows below give T cell receptor beta chains drawn from one sample of a study of T cell changes during pregnancy in multiple sclerosis. Libraries were prepared by immunoSEQ multiplex PCR; TCRdb keeps only in-frame clonotypes and omits some of them. The sample has just over 30,000 clones, around nine tenths seen once. The specimen comprised CD8+ T cells from peripheral blood mononuclear cells, sampled in the second trimester of pregnancy. These TCRs come from a female donor with multiple sclerosis, enrolled in a pregnancy study. CDR3s include the opening cysteine and the closing phenylalanine or tryptophan. Fields, in order: D gene, J gene, clone size, V gene, CDR3 DNA, CDR3 protein. D genes are given only for firm matches. Size tells how often a clone was seen (once, few, many) or the class of an expanded clone, and some rows leave it out.

D: .; J: TRBJ2-7; size: .; V: TRBV5-6; DNA: TGTGCCAGCAGCCATCGATCCCGGGGGGCCTCCTACGAGCAGTACTTC; CDR3: CASSHRSRGASYEQYF
D: .; J: TRBJ2-3; size: .; V: TRBV19; DNA: TGTGCCAGTAGTACGGCCCGGCGGAGCACAGATACGCAGTATTTT; CDR3: CASSTARRSTDTQYF
D: TRBD2; J: TRBJ2-1; size: .; V: TRBV19; DNA: TGTGCCAGTAGTATCGGACTAGCGGCCTACAATGAGCAGTTCTTC; CDR3: CASSIGLAAYNEQFF
D: .; J: TRBJ2-3; size: .; V: TRBV4-3; DNA: TGCGCCAGCAGCCAAATCTACGACACAGATACGCAGTATTTT; CDR3: CASSQIYDTDTQYF
D: .; J: TRBJ2-3; size: .; V: TRBV2; DNA: TGTGCCAGCAGTAACGGGACTCCGTGGGATACGCAGTATTTT; CDR3: CASSNGTPWDTQYF
D: TRBD1; J: TRBJ2-1; size: .; V: TRBV7-6; DNA: TGTGCCAGCAGTTCACCCGGGACAGGGACCTACAATGAGCAGTTCTTC; CDR3: CASSSPGTGTYNEQFF
D: .; J: TRBJ1-1; size: few; V: TRBV30; DNA: TGTGCCTGGAGTGAAATAGGTAGAGGGCCCTTTGAAGCTTTCTTT; CDR3: CAWSEIGRGPFEAFF
D: .; J: TRBJ2-1; size: .; V: TRBV5-4; DNA: TGTGCCAGCAGCTTGCGGGGGGCGGGCGATGAGCAGTTCTTC; CDR3: CASSLRGAGDEQFF
D: .; J: TRBJ2-7; size: .; V: TRBV4-3; DNA: TGCGCCAGCAGCCAAGATAGGGAGCTAACGGGCTACGAGCAGTACTTC; CDR3: CASSQDRELTGYEQYF
D: .; J: TRBJ2-3; size: .; V: TRBV27; DNA: TGTGCCAGCAGTTTGTGGCCCACAGATACGCAGTATTTT; CDR3: CASSLWPTDTQYF